A selection of T cell receptor beta chains follows, all from one sample in a study of blood T cell repertoires in COVID-19. This table comes from immunoSEQ multiplex PCR, and its TCRdb copy is limited to in-frame clones, with some not included. Of 190,000 or so clones in the sample, over 75% were seen once. Specimen: peripheral blood. Every receptor here comes from a man aged 40-55 years with active or convalescent COVID-19. Each CDR3 is given with its conserved first and last residue.

TRBV6-2/TRBV6-3	TRBJ1-1	CASSTHGGRSEAFF
TRBV14	TRBJ1-1	CASSPSGQGEAFF
TRBV4-3	TRBJ2-3	CASSPLGGTSTDTQYF
TRBV19	TRBJ2-1	CASGDYSSLYNEQFF
TRBV28	TRBJ2-5	CASSSDRGQETQYF
TRBV19	TRBJ1-4	CASRNLYDRAEKLFF
TRBV5-6	TRBJ1-2	CASSSVSGGGYTF
TRBV9	TRBJ1-1	CASSVEGETEAFF
TRBV11-2	TRBJ2-1	CASSLRGSYNEQFF
TRBV28	TRBJ1-2	CASSPPNGAVISGYTF
TRBV24-1	TRBJ2-5	CATGPGGRETQYF
TRBV3-1/TRBV3-2	TRBJ2-7	CASSQDRGSYEQYF
TRBV3-1/TRBV3-2	TRBJ1-1	CASSQGGPLDEARTEAFF
TRBV11-2	TRBJ1-2	CASSLVGGSRPSNYGYTF
TRBV6-6	TRBJ2-7	CASSYVGGTYEQYF
TRBV7-2	TRBJ2-7	CASSSASGQASYEQYF
TRBV12-3/TRBV12-4	TRBJ1-4	CAIQRQGEEKLFF
TRBV6-5	TRBJ2-1	CASSLDPQGKQFF
TRBV6-5	TRBJ2-7	CASSRRLDEQYF
TRBV7-2	TRBJ2-7	CASSFIAGRSEQYF
TRBV7-2	TRBJ2-1	CASNPGIYYNEQFF
TRBV3-1/TRBV3-2	TRBJ2-3	CASSQDRVAGMDTQYF
TRBV7-7	TRBJ2-1	CASSLIASGEQFF
TRBV5-5	TRBJ1-1	CASSPQGMNTEAFF
TRBV20-1	TRBJ2-7	CSAPQGGQYF
TRBV7-2	TRBJ1-5	CASSLRYSNQPQHF
TRBV5-6	TRBJ2-4	CASSLGVTSGGHIQYF
TRBV27	TRBJ1-2	CASSSTSNYGYTF
TRBV10-3	TRBJ2-7	CAISVAGGPTLYF
TRBV2	TRBJ2-5	CASGGRQETQYF
TRBV19	TRBJ2-1	CASSMRGNYNEQFF
TRBV28	TRBJ1-1	CASSAVSEAFF
TRBV10-3	TRBJ1-3	CAISEGTGGNTIYF
TRBV2	TRBJ2-7	CASSGTVGAYEQYF
TRBV2	TRBJ2-2	CASSGQGAATGELFF
TRBV12-3/TRBV12-4	TRBJ2-3	CASRQSTDTQYF
TRBV12-3/TRBV12-4	TRBJ1-2	CASSVTQGYTF
TRBV6-2/TRBV6-3	TRBJ1-2	CASSSYRGPIYGYTF
TRBV11-2	TRBJ2-3	CASRFLRGRSTDTQYF
TRBV5-6	TRBJ1-1	CASSLLGGGTEAFF
TRBV5-1	TRBJ1-3	CASSPLLGDGNTIYF
TRBV25-1	TRBJ2-1	CASSMGTPGQGLFKQFF
TRBV20-1	TRBJ1-1	CSASRQVRGQAFF
TRBV2	TRBJ1-5	CASSATRGIGQPQHF
TRBV5-4	TRBJ2-5	CASSLAAGEETQYF
TRBV7-3	TRBJ2-3	CASSAYPQGANPTDTQYF
TRBV27	TRBJ1-4	CASRESGATNEKLFF
TRBV6-5	TRBJ2-7	CASSYSRHSYEQYF
TRBV15	TRBJ2-3	CATSRFETAPTDTQYF
TRBV9	TRBJ2-3	CASSVGRLAGGRDTQYF
TRBV2	TRBJ1-2	CASSRTGDYGYTF
TRBV7-9	TRBJ2-3	CASSFPSGGNTDTQYF
TRBV30	TRBJ1-4	CARAQGQGGHEKLFF
TRBV10-1	TRBJ2-1	CASSAGSWSAEQFF
TRBV6-6	TRBJ2-5	CASKLQETQYF
TRBV30	TRBJ2-7	CAWTRRLITGSAYEQYF
TRBV12-3/TRBV12-4	TRBJ1-2	CASSPGGHGYTF
TRBV7-9	TRBJ1-1	CASSRPPQKNTEAFF
TRBV5-6	TRBJ1-5	CASSLATGFQPQHF
TRBV27	TRBJ2-2	CASSSPLRTGMNTGELFF